This T cell receptor beta chain was sequenced during a study of blood T cell repertoires in COVID-19. Participants, roughly 18 to 89 years old, spanned approximately 26 US areas. Cohort allocation depended upon clinical history that participants reported. Method: immunoSEQ multiplex PCR; TCRdb's copy keeps in-frame clones and lacks some. In the table there are 210,000 or so clones, less than 85% of which are singletons. The sequencing sample was made of PBMCs or T cells enriched from blood (not recorded which). The source of this sequence is a man in his fifties or sixties who had recovered from COVID-19.

The CDR3, as DNA: TGTGCCTGGAGTTTCGGACAGGATAAGCAGTACTTC. Protein product: CAWSFGQDKQYF. The genes are TRBV30 and TRBJ2-7, with 7 nucleotides matching TRBD1. Trimming at V came to 2 bases and at J to 8 bases, leaving 6 bases not matched to a gene. CDR1 is GTSNPN, CDR2 SVGIG, per germline (reference sequence). This CDR3 has 12 amino acids.